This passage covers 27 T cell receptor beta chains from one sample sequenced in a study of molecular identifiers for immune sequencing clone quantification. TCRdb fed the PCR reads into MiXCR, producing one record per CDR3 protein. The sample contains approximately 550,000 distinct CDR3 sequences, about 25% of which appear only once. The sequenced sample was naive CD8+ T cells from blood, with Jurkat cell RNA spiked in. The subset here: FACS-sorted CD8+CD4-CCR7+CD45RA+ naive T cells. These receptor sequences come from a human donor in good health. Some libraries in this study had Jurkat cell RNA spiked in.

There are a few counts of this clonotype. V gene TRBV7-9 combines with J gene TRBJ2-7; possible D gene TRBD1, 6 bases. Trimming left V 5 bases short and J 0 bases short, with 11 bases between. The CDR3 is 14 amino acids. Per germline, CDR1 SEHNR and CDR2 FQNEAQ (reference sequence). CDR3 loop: CASSRDRSSYEQYF. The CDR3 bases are TGTGCCAGCAGCCGCGACAGGAGCTCCTACGAGCAGTACTTC.

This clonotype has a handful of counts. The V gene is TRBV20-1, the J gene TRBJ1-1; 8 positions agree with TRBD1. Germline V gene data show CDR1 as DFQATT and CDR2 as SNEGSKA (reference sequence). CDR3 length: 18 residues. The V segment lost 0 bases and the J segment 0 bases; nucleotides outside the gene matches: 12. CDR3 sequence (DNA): TGCAGTGCTAGAGATCTCTTAGGGGGGGACAGGATGAACACTGAAGCTTTCTTT. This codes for CSARDLLGGDRMNTEAFF.

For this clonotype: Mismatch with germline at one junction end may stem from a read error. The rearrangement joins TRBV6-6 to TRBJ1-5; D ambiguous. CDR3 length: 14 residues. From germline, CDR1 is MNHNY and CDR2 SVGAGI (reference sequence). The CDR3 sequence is CASRTIRVNPPQHF. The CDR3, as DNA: TGTGCCAGCCGTACAATCCGAGTAAATCCGCCCCAGCATTTT.

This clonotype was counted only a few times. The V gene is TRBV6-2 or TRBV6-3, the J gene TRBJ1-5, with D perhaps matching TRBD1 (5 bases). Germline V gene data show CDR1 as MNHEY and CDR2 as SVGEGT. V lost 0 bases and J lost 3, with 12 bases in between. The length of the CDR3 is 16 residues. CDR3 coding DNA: TGTGCCAGCAGTTACTCAGCAGGGTATATCAATCAGCCCCAGCATTTT. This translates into CASSYSAGYINQPQHF.

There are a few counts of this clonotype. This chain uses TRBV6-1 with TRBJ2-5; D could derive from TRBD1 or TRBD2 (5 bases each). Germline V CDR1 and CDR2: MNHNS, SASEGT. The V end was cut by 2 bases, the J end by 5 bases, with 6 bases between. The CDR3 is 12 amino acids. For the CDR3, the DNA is TGTGCCAGCAGTGAATGGGGGGAGACCCAGTACTTC. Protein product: CASSEWGETQYF.

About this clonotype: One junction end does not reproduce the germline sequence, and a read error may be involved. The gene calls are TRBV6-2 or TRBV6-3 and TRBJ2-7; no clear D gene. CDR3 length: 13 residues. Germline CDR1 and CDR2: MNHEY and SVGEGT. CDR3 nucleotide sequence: TGTACCAACAGTTACGGTCAGGCCTACGAGCCGTCCTTC. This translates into CTNSYGQAYEPSF.

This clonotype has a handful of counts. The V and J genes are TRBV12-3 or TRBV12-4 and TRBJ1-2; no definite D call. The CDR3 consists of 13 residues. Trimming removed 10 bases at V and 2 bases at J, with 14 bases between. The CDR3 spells CAIYQPSNYGYTF. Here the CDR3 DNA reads TGTGCCATCTATCAACCTTCCAACTATGGCTACACCTTC.

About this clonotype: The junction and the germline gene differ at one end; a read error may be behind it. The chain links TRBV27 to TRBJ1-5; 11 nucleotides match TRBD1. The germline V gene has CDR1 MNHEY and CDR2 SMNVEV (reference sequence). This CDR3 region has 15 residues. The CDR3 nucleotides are TGTGCCCGCAGTCAGGGACAGGGGGTCGGTCAGCCCCAGCATTTT. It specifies CARSQGQGVGQPQHF.

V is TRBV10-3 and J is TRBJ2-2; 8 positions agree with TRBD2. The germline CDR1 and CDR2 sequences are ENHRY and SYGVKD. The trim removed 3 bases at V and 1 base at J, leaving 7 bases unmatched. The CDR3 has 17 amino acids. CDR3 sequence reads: CAISDLSGVENTGELFF. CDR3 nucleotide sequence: TGTGCCATCAGTGATCTTAGCGGGGTTGAGAACACCGGGGAGCTGTTTTTT.

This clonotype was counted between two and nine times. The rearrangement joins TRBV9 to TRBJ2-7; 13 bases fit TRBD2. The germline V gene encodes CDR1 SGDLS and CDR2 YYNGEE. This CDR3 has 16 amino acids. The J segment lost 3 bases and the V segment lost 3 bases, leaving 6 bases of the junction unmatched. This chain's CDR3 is CASSAAGTSGVYEQYF. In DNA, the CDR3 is TGTGCCAGCAGCGCGGCCGGGACTAGCGGGGTCTACGAGCAGTACTTC. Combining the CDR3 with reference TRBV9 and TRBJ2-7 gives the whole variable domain DSGVTQTPKHLITATGQRVTLRCSPRSGDLSVYWYQQSLDQGLQFLIQYYNGEERAKGNILERFSAQQFPDLHSELNLSSLELGDSALYFCASSAAGTSGVYEQYFGPGTRLTVT.

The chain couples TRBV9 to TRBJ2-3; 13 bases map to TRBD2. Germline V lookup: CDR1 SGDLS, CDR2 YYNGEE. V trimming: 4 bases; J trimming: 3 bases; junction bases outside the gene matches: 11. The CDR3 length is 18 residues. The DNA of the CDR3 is TGTGCCAGCAGCCTCGATAGGACTAGCGGGGGCACAACAGATACGCAGTATTTT. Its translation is CASSLDRTSGGTTDTQYF.

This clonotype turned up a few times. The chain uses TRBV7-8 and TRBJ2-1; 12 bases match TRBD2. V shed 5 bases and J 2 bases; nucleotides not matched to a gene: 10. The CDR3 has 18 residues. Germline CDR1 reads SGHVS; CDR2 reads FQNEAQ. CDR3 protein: CASSIMTSGGYTYNEQFF. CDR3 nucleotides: TGTGCCAGCAGCATCATGACTAGCGGGGGCTACACCTACAATGAGCAGTTCTTC. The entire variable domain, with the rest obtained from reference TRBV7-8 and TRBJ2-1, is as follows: GAGVSQSPRYKVAKRGQDVALRCDPISGHVSLFWYQQALGQGPEFLTYFQNEAQLDKSGLPSDRFFAERPEGSVSTLKIQRTQQEDSAVYLCASSIMTSGGYTYNEQFFGPGTRLTVL.

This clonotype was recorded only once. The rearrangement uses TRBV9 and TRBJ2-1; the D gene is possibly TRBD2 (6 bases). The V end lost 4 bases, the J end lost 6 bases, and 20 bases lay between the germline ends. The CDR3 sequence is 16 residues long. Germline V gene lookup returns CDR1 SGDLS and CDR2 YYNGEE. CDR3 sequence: CASSPVADLPGNEQFF. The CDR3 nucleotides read TGTGCCAGCAGCCCGGTAGCGGACCTCCCGGGCAATGAGCAGTTCTTC.

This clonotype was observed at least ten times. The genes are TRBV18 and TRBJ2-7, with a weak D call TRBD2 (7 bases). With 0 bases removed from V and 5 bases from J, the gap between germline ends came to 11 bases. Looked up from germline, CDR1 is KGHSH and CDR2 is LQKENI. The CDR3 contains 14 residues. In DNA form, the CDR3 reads TGTGCCAGCTCACCACCGGCGGGGGCCCACGAGCAGTACTTC. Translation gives CASSPPAGAHEQYF.

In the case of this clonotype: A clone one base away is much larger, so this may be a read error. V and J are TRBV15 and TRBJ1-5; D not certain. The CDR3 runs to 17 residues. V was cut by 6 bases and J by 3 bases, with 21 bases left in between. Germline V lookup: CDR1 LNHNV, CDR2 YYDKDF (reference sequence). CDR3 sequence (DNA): TGTGCCACCAGTCCCACCGGCGAGTCTGCCCTCAATCAGCCCCAGCATTTT. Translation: CATSPTGESALNQPQHF.

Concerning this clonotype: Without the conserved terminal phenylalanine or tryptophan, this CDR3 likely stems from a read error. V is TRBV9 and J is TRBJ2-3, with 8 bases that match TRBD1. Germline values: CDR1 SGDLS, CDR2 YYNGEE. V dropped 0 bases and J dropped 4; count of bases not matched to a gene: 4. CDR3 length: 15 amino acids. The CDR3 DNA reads TGTGCCAGCAGCGTAGAACAGGGGGGAGCAGATACGCAGTATTCT. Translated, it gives CASSVEQGGADTQYS.

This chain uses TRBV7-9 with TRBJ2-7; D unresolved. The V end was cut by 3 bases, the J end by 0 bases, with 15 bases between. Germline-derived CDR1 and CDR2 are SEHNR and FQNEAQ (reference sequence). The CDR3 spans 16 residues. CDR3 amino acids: CASSFDGKGLSYEQYF. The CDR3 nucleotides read TGTGCCAGCAGCTTTGACGGCAAGGGCCTCTCCTACGAGCAGTACTTC. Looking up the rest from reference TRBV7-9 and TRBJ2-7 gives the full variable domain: DTGVSQNPRHKITKRGQNVTFRCDPISEHNRLYWYRQTLGQGPEFLTYFQNEAQLEKSRLLSDRFSAERPKGSFSTLEIQRTEQGDSAMYLCASSFDGKGLSYEQYFGPGTRLTVT.

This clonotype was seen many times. The CDR3 DNA reads TGCAGCGTTGACGTGGGGGGCGCTGGAAACACCATATATTTT. It is translated as CSVDVGGAGNTIYF. V usage is TRBV29-1 and J usage is TRBJ1-3; D is possibly TRBD1 (6 bases). The CDR3 is 14 amino acids. V lost 3 bases and J lost 2, with 11 bases in between. CDR1 SQVTM and CDR2 ANQGSEA come from the germline V gene.

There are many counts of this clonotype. CDR3 sequence: CASSALGAGEAFF. As DNA, the CDR3 is TGTGCCAGCAGCGCCCTGGGGGCAGGAGAAGCTTTCTTT. The chain uses TRBV9 and TRBJ1-1, with a weak D call TRBD1 (6 bases). CDR3 length: 13 amino acids. The germline V and J ends were trimmed by 3 bases and 8 bases, with 14 bases remaining between them. Germline values: CDR1 SGDLS, CDR2 YYNGEE.

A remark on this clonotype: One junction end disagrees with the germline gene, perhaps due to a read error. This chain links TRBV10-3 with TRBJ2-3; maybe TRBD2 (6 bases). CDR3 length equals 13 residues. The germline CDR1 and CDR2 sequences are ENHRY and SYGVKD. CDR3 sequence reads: CTINETGENTQYF. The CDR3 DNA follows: TGTACCATCAATGAAACGGGAGAAAATACGCAATATTTT.

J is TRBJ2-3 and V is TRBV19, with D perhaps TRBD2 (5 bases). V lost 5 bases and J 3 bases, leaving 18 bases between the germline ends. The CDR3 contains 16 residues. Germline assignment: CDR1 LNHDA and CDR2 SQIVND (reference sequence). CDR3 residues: CASSWSGVVVTDTQYF. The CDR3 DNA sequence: TGTGCCAGTAGTTGGTCCGGGGTTGTAGTTACAGATACGCAGTATTTT.

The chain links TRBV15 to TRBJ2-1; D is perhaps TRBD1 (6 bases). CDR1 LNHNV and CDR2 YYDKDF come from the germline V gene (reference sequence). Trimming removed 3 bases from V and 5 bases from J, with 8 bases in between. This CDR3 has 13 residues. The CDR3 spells CATSRGHDNEQFF. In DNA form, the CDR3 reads TGTGCCACCAGCAGGGGACACGACAATGAGCAGTTCTTC.

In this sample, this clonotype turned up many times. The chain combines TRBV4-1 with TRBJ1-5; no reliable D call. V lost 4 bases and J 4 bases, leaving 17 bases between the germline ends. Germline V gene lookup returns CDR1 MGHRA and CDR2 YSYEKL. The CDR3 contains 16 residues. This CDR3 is CASSLWAQGGNQPQHF. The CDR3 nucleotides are TGCGCCAGCAGCCTTTGGGCCCAAGGCGGGAATCAGCCCCAGCATTTT.

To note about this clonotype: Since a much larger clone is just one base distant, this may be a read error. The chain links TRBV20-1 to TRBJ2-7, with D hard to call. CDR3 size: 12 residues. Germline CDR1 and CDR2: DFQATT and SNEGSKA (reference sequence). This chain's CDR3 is CSAPIGYYERYF. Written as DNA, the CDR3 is TGCAGTGCCCCCATAGGATACTACGAGCGGTACTTC.

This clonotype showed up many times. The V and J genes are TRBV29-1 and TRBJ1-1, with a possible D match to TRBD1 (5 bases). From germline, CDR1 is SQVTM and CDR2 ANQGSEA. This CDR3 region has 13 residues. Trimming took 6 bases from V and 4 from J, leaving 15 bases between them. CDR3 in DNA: TGCAGCGTGCTGTGGGGACCGGGCACTGAAGCTTTCTTT. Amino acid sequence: CSVLWGPGTEAFF.

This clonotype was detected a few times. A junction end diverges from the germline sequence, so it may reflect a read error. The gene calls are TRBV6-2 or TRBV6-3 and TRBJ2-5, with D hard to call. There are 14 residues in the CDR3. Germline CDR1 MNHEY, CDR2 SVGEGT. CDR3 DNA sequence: TGTGCCAGCAGTTACCGTACAGTACAAGGGACCCAGTACTTC. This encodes CASSYRTVQGTQYF.

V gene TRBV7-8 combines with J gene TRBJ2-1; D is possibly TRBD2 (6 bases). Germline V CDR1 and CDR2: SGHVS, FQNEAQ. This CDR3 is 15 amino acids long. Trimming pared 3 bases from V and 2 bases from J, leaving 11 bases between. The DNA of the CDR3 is TGTGCCAGCAGCTTCACTAGCCCCCCCTACAATGAGCAGTTCTTC. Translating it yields CASSFTSPPYNEQFF.